This T cell receptor beta chain was documented in a study of blood T cell repertoires in COVID-19 (dated by TCRdb to about 2020). As for the study more broadly: The collaborator samples originated in the United States, Italy and Spain and spanned the acute and convalescent phases of COVID-19. The samples were drawn from the first 160 participants of the ongoing ImmuneRACE study and from 950 to 1,500 subjects provided by 6 global collaborators. Where available, HLA class I and class II types were obtained from metadata supplied by the sample provider rather than from assay-based typing. The repertoires were made available in a free public database intended to serve as a resource for research on the immune response to SARS-CoV-2. The sample metadata nearly always contained a de-identified subject ID, COVID-19 status, age in years and sex. Subjects who had been exposed to COVID-19, were actively infected with it, or had recovered from it provided the deeply sampled blood TCRbeta repertoires that made up the dataset. The prospective study material was composed of cDNA or gDNA derived from T cells, B-cell-depleted T cells, or PBMCs. Broader findings and caveats from the paper: The amount of clinical and demographic metadata varied by source and participant and was provided uncurated.

TCRbeta CDR3 regions were amplified from genomic DNA using the immunoSEQ Assay, a bias-controlled multiplex PCR. Processing in the source paper ran as follows. Nucleated cell counts per sample were estimated from amplification of reference gene primers within the assay. To quantify the absolute abundance of each unique TCRbeta CDR3 rearrangement, sequence reads were collapsed and filtered. Productive Simpson clonality was computed per sample as the square root of Simpson's diversity index over productive rearrangements. TCRdb took over this immuneACCESS table, retaining in-frame rearrangements with V and J assigned. Such tables are incomplete; in checked studies, under half of the missing clones stem from an unresolved V gene, and the remainder is unexplained. V and J calls and clone size are as listed in that table; D and trimming were resolved from the DNA. Within this sample are approximately 36,000 clones, with just under 75% of them counted one time only. Jointly, the top ten make up 10% of the sample.

In Seattle, one collaborating source enrolled patients while the infection was active and tracked those patients longitudinally over the course of disease. Collaborating institutions collected whole blood in K2EDTA tubes following their own protocols. Collaborator samples were shipped for TCRbeta analysis as frozen whole blood, isolated PBMCs, or DNA extracted from either sample type. Deletion took 2 bases off V and 2 bases off J, with a span of 8 bases between the germline ends. CDR1 and CDR2 are read off the germline V gene as SGDLS and YYNGEE. From the cysteine through the phenylalanine, the CDR3 covers 14 amino acids. Only the CDR3 DNA is retained, 42 bases long and in frame from the first base. Points on this clone: This receptor's antigen is unknown. Base-call qualities are not available, and no considerably larger clone is one nucleotide away.

The sequence was obtained from a man aged 65 to 85 with COVID-19, enrolled during active disease. The material sequenced was peripheral blood. Rearrangement joined TRBV9 to TRBJ1-5; no D segment can be confidently identified. Here is the DNA: TGTGCCAGCAGCGTTTCCCCCGGCAATCAGCCCCAGCATTTT. Its protein reads: CASSVSPGNQPQHF.